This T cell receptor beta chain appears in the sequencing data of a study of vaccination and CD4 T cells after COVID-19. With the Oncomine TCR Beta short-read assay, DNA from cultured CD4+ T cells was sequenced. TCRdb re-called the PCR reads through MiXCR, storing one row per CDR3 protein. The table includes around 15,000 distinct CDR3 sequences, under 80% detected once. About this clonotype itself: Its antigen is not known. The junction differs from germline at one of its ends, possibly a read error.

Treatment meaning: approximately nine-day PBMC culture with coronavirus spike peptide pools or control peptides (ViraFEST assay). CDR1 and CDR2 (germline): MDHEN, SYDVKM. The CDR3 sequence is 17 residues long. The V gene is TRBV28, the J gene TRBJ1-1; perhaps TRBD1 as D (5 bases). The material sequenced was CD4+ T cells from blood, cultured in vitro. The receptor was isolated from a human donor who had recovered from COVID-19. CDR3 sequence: CASSFMLGLLQVPDAFF. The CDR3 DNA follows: TGTGCCAGCAGTTTTATGCTGGGTCTCTTACAGGTTCCTGATGCTTTCTTT.